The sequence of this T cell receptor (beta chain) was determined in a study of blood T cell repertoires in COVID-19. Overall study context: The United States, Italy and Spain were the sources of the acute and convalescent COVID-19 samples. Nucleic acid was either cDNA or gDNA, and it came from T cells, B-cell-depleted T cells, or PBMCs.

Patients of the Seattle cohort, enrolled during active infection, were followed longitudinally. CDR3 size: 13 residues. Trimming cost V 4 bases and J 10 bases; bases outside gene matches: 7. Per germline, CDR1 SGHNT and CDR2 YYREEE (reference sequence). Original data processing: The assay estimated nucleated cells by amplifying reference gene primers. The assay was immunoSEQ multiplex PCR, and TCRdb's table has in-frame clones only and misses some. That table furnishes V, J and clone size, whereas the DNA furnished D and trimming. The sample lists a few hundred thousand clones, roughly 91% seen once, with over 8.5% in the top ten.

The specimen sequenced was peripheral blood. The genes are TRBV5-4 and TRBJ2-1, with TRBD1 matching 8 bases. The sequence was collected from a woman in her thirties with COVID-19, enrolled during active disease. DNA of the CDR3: TGTGCCAGCAGCGGGCAGGGGGCGTGGGAGCAGTTCTTC. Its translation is CASSGQGAWEQFF.